The 22 T cell receptor beta chains reported below all come from one sample, sequenced in a study of CD8+ T cells in alopecia areata. Treatment: oral pan-JAK inhibitor, 5-10 mg twice daily. After isolation, RNA underwent reverse transcription to generate cDNA as the sequencing template. The table came from immunoSEQ multiplex PCR; TCRdb's copy has only in-frame clones and leaves some out. In the table there are 64,000 or so clones, roughly 46% of which are singletons. Sequences were derived from CD8+ T cells sorted from blood, sampled between weeks 36 and 40, from a patient treated with tofacitinib. The receptors were gathered from a human donor with alopecia areata.

In its sample, this clone ranks as medium-sized. The genes are TRBV6-1 and TRBJ2-7, with TRBD1 as a possible D gene (6 bases). Trimming pared 3 bases from V and 2 bases from J, leaving 14 bases between. The germline CDR1 and CDR2 sequences are MNHNS and SASEGT. This CDR3 is 15 amino acids long. This chain's CDR3 is CASSELTGTPYEQYF. The CDR3 nucleotides read TGTGCCAGCAGTGAGTTAACAGGGACCCCCTACGAGCAGTACTTC.

The V gene is TRBV4-1, the J gene TRBJ2-7; 11 bases agree with TRBD2. V trimming: 3 bases; J trimming: 0 bases; junction bases outside the gene matches: 10. Germline CDR1 reads MGHRA; CDR2 reads YSYEKL. This CDR3 region has 18 residues. CDR3 in DNA: TGCGCCAGCAGCCAGGCGGGGGGACTAGCGGAAAGCTCCTACGAGCAGTACTTC. Its translation is CASSQAGGLAESSYEQYF.

A word on this clone: It differs at one base from a far larger clone, so likely a read error. The same CDR3 arises from other DNA sequences in this sample as well. V is TRBV5-4 and J is TRBJ2-1, with TRBD2 as a possible D gene (5 bases). Per the germline V gene, CDR1 is SGHNT and CDR2 is YYREEE (reference sequence). CDR3 length: 13 residues. The V end was cut by 4 bases, the J end by 6 bases, with 11 bases between. As DNA, the CDR3 is TGTGCCAGCAGCCAAGAGGGTTCCAATGAGCAGTTCTTC. It translates to CASSQEGSNEQFF.

The chain is built from TRBV7-9 and TRBJ2-7; D call uncertain. V gave up 4 bases and J gave up 5 bases, with 6 bases separating them. In germline, CDR1 is SEHNR, CDR2 FQNEAQ (reference sequence). The CDR3 extends over 11 amino acids. The CDR3 nucleotides read TGTGCCAGCAGCTCCACCCACGAGCAGTACTTC. Translated: CASSSTHEQYF.

The chain is built from TRBV7-9 and TRBJ2-2; D not resolved. Between the trimmed V and J ends, which lost 3 bases and 4 bases, there was a span of 18 bases. From germline, CDR1 is SEHNR and CDR2 FQNEAQ (reference sequence). The CDR3 is made up of 17 amino acids. The CDR3 nucleotides are TGTGCCAGCAGCTTCTTGCTGAATCCCTCTGGCACCGGGGAGCTGTTTTTT. Amino acids: CASSFLLNPSGTGELFF.

The chain uses TRBV30 and TRBJ2-1, with D hard to call. CDR3 length equals 12 residues. The V end was cut by 0 bases, the J end by 10 bases, with 10 bases between. Germline V gene sequence: CDR1 GTSNPN, CDR2 SVGIG (reference sequence). CDR3 sequence (DNA): TGTGCCTGGAGTGTTACTCTTTGGGAGCAGTTCTTC. It encodes CAWSVTLWEQFF.

The chain recombines TRBV14 with TRBJ2-3; no firm D call. From germline, CDR1 is SGHDN and CDR2 FVKESK. This CDR3 comprises 12 residues. Trimming took off 1 base at V and 3 bases at J, with 2 bases between the two ends. DNA of the CDR3: TGTGCCAGCAGCCAAGTAACAGATACGCAGTATTTT. Its translation is CASSQVTDTQYF.

The rearrangement links TRBV2 to TRBJ1-1, with D tentatively TRBD1 (5 bases). The germline gives CDR1 SNHLY, CDR2 FYNNEI. Trimming left V 10 bases short and J 6 bases short, with 15 bases between. The CDR3 has 12 residues. CDR3 loop: CAMGGGIAEAFF. The CDR3 DNA reads as TGTGCCATGGGCGGGGGGATCGCTGAAGCTTTCTTT.

The chain employs TRBV9 and TRBJ2-2; D remains ambiguous. CDR1 is SGDLS and CDR2 is YYNGEE in the germline V gene. Trimming took off 2 bases at V and 2 bases at J, with 1 base between the two ends. This CDR3 is 12 amino acids long. CDR3 sequence (DNA): TGTGCCAGCAGCGTTAACACCGGGGAGCTGTTTTTT. Protein sequence: CASSVNTGELFF.

This clone was recorded only once. This chain joins TRBV6-5 and TRBJ1-1; D is perhaps TRBD1 (6 bases). From germline, CDR1 is MNHEY and CDR2 SVGAGI. The CDR3 spans 14 residues. V was clipped by 2 bases and J by 4 bases, with 11 bases between them. CDR3: CASSYRGLSTEAFF. CDR3 in DNA: TGTGCCAGCAGTTACAGGGGGTTGAGCACTGAAGCTTTCTTT.

This chain uses TRBV4-3 with TRBJ1-1; D gene unclear. Germline CDR1 is LGHNA and CDR2 is YSLEER. V gave up 4 bases and J gave up 1 base, with 10 bases separating them. The CDR3 is made up of 14 amino acids. The CDR3 is CASSRVPSNTEAFF. DNA for the CDR3: TGCGCCAGCAGCCGGGTACCTTCGAACACTGAAGCTTTCTTT.

The J gene is TRBJ2-1, the V gene TRBV29-1; maybe TRBD2 (6 bases). Germline assignment: CDR1 SQVTM and CDR2 ANQGSEA. The CDR3 spans 14 residues. Trimming shortened V by 3 bases and J by 2 bases, and 11 bases separated the two germline ends. The CDR3 nucleotides are TGCAGCGTTGATTCCAGCGGGCCCTACAATGAGCAGTTCTTC. Its translation: CSVDSSGPYNEQFF.

For this clone: The identical CDR3 is also encoded by other nucleotide sequences in the sample. The gene calls are TRBV4-1 and TRBJ2-5, with 7 positions matching TRBD2. Germline CDR1 is MGHRA and CDR2 is YSYEKL. This CDR3 comprises 15 residues. Trimming at V came to 0 bases and at J to 4 bases, leaving 5 bases not matched to a gene. As DNA, the CDR3 is TGCGCCAGCAGCCAAGATGGGGGAGGGGCAGAGACCCAGTACTTC. The encoded protein is CASSQDGGGAETQYF.

The V and J genes are TRBV19 and TRBJ2-1; D tentatively reads TRBD1 or TRBD2 (5 bases each). Germline V gene sequence: CDR1 LNHDA, CDR2 SQIVND (reference sequence). V was clipped by 6 bases and J by 0 bases, with 9 bases between them. CDR3 length: 14 amino acids. DNA of the CDR3: TGTGCCAGTAGAAAGGGGAGCTCCTACAATGAGCAGTTCTTC. This encodes CASRKGSSYNEQFF.

The chain combines TRBV9 with TRBJ2-5; D might be TRBD2 (6 bases). Germline values: CDR1 SGDLS, CDR2 YYNGEE. The CDR3 runs 14 residues. Trimming shortened V by 3 bases and J by 4 bases, and 13 bases separated the two germline ends. CDR3 bases: TGTGCCAGCAGCGCGTACCTGGGAGGAGAGACCCAGTACTTC. Translated, it gives CASSAYLGGETQYF.

This clone was recorded a few times. CDR3 protein: CATSRGSGSIPYEQYF. CDR3 nucleotides: TGTGCCACCAGCCGAGGCAGCGGGAGCATCCCCTACGAGCAGTACTTC. The J gene is TRBJ2-7, the V gene TRBV15, with TRBD2 matching over 8 bases. The V segment lost 5 bases and the J segment 2 bases; nucleotides outside the gene matches: 11. This CDR3 region has 16 residues. CDR1 and CDR2 (germline): LNHNV, YYDKDF (reference sequence).

The V gene is TRBV7-8, the J gene TRBJ2-7, with no clear D. The CDR3 contains 14 residues. V was shortened by 3 bases and J by 2 bases, with 11 bases between the two germline ends. Germline V gene data show CDR1 as SGHVS and CDR2 as FQNEAQ. The CDR3 sequence: CASSFLQLAYEQYF. For the CDR3, the DNA is TGTGCCAGCAGCTTCCTCCAATTAGCCTACGAGCAGTACTTC.

This clone was seen a handful of times. The chain has TRBV5-6 and TRBJ2-6; D possibly corresponds to TRBD2 (7 bases). V lost 2 bases to trimming and J lost 3 bases, with 9 bases between them. Germline loops: CDR1 SGHDT, CDR2 YYEEEE. CDR3 size: 15 residues. The CDR3 loop reads CASSFGGLGANVLTF. In DNA form, the CDR3 reads TGTGCCAGCAGCTTCGGGGGGCTTGGGGCCAACGTCCTGACTTTC.

The rearrangement joins TRBV4-1 to TRBJ2-1; TRBD2 aligns across 9 bases. The CDR3 is made up of 13 amino acids. V was clipped by 4 bases and J by 15 bases; unmatched bases: 10. Germline V gene data show CDR1 as MGHRA and CDR2 as YSYEKL. This chain's CDR3 is CASSRITGTSLFF. The CDR3 DNA reads TGCGCCAGCAGCCGGATTACGGGGACTAGCCTGTTCTTC.

Only a few counts were recorded for this clone. The chain employs TRBV4-2 and TRBJ1-5, with D uncertain. Germline CDR1 is LGHNA and CDR2 is YNFKEQ. V lost 0 bases to trimming and J lost 7 bases, with 16 bases between them. The CDR3 covers 16 residues. In DNA form, the CDR3 reads TGTGCCAGCAGCCAAGATTTTATCGGGGTTTACCAGCCCCAGCATTTT. It specifies CASSQDFIGVYQPQHF.

The rearrangement uses TRBV28 and TRBJ2-7, with D maybe TRBD1 (5 bases). Trimming shortened V by 3 bases and J by 0 bases, and 9 bases separated the two germline ends. Germline CDR1 MDHEN, CDR2 SYDVKM. CDR3 length: 14 amino acids. CDR3 loop: CASSFFGASYEQYF. CDR3 DNA sequence: TGTGCCAGCAGTTTCTTTGGGGCCTCCTACGAGCAGTACTTC. Combining the CDR3 with reference TRBV28 and TRBJ2-7 gives the whole variable domain DVKVTQSSRYLVKRTGEKVFLECVQDMDHENMFWYRQDPGLGLRLIYFSYDVKMKEKGDIPEGYSVSREKKERFSLILESASTNQTSMYLCASSFFGASYEQYFGPGTRLTVT.

The chain uses TRBV23-1 and TRBJ2-3, with 12 bases aligning to TRBD2. TRBV23-1 belongs to the ORF category, with a function that is uncertain. This CDR3 has 16 amino acids. V trimming: 2 bases; J trimming: 5 bases; junction bases outside the gene matches: 5. The CDR3 is CASSQPSGREKDTQYF. CDR3 nucleotides: TGCGCCAGCAGTCAACCTAGCGGGAGGGAAAAAGATACGCAGTATTTT.